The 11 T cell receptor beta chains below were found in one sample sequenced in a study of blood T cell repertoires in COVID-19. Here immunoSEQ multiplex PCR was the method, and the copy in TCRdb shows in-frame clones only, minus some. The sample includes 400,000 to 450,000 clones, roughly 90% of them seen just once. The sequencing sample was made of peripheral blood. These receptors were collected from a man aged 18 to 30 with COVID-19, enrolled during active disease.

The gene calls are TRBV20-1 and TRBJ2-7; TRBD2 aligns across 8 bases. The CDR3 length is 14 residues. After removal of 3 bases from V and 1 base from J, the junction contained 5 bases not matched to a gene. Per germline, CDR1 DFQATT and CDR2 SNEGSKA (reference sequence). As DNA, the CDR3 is TGCAGTGCTAGTGCTAGCGGGTTTTCCTACGAGCAGTACTTC. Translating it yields CSASASGFSYEQYF.

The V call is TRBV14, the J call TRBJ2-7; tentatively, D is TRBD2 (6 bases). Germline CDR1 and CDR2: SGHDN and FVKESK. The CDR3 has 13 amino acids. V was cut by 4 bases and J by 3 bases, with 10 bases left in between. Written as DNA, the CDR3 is TGTGCCAGCAGCCCCCGGAGGGGCTACGAGCAGTACTTC. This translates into CASSPRRGYEQYF.

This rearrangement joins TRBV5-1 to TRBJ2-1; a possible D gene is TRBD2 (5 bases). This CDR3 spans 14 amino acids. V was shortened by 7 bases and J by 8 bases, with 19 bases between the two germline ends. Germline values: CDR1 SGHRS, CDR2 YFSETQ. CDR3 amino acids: CASRPLPAADEQFF. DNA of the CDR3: TGCGCCAGCCGACCGCTCCCAGCGGCGGATGAGCAGTTCTTC.

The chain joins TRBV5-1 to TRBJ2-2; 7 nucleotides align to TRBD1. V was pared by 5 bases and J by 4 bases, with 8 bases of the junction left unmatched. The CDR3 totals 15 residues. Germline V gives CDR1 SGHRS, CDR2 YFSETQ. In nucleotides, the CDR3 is TGCGCCAGCAGATCTGGGGGACAGCTCACCGGGGAGCTGTTTTTT. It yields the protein CASRSGGQLTGELFF. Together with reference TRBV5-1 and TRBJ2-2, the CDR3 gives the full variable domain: KAGVTQTPRYLIKTRGQQVTLSCSPISGHRSVSWYQQTPGQGLQFLFEYFSETQRNKGNFPGRFSGRQFSNSRSEMNVSTLELGDSALYLCASRSGGQLTGELFFGEGSRLTVL.

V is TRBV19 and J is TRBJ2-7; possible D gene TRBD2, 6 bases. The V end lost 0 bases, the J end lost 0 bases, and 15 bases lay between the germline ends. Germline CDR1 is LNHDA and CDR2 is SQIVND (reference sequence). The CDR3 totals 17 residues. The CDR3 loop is CASSIDRIGGSSYEQYF. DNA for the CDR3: TGTGCCAGTAGTATAGATCGAATCGGGGGAAGCTCCTACGAGCAGTACTTC.

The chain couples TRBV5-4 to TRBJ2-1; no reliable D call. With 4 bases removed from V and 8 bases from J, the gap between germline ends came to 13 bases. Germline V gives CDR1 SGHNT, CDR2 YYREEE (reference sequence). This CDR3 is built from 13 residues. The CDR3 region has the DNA TGTGCCAGCAGCAGTGTCGAGGCGTATGAGCAGTTCTTC. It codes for CASSSVEAYEQFF.

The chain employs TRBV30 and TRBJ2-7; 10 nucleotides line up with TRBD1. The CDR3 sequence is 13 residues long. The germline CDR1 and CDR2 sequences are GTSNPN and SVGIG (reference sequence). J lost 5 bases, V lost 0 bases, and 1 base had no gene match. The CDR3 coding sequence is TGTGCCTGGAGTGTTGGGACAGGGGACGAGCAGTACTTC. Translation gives CAWSVGTGDEQYF.

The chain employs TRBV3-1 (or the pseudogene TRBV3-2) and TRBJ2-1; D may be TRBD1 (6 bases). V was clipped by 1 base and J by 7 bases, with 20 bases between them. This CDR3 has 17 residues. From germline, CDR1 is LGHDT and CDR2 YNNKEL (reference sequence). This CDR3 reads CASSQGAVDRSANEQFF. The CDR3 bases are TGTGCCAGCAGCCAAGGTGCCGTCGACAGGAGCGCGAATGAGCAGTTCTTC.

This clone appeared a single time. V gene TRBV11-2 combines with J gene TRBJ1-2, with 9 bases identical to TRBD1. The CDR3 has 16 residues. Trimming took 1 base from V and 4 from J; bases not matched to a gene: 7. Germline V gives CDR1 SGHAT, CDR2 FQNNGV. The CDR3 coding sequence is TGTGCCAGCAGCTTAGGGGGGACAGGGAAAGGCTATGGCTACACCTTC. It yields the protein CASSLGGTGKGYGYTF.

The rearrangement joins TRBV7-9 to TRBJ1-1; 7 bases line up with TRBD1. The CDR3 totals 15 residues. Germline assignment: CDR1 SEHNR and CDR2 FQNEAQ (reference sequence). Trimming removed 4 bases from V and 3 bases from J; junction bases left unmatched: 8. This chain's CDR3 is CASSYQGGLYTEAFF. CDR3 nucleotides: TGTGCCAGCAGCTACCAGGGGGGATTGTACACTGAAGCTTTCTTT.

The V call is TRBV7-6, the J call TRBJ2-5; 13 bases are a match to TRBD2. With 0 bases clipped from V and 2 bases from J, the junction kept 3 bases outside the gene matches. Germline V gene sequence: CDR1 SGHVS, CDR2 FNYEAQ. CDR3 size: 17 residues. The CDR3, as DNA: TGTGCCAGCAGCTTAGCGTTGACTAGCGGGGGGCAAGAGACCCAGTACTTC. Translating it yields CASSLALTSGGQETQYF.